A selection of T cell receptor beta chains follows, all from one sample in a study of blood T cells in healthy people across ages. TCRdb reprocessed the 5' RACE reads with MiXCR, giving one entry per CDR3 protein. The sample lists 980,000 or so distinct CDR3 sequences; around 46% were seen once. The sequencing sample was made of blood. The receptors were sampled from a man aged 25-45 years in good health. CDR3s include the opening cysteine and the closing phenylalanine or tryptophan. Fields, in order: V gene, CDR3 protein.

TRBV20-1	CSAGGGQGLKNTQYF
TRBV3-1	CASRPGQGLYEQYF
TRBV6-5	CASSYQIPWTDDEAFF
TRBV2	CASSDSGGGETQYF
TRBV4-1	CASSPIPGTQDQETQYF
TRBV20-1	CSAKEETQYF
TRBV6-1	CASSERQGEKLFF
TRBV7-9	CASDNEGRGSTEAFF
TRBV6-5	CASSRRINQPQHF
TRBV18	CASSPRTGAYNEQFF
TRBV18	CASSRNQGAQETQYF
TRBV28	CASIYQGSNEQFF
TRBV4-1	CASSQELAGGQETQYF
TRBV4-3	CASSQDVGGGGTDTQYF
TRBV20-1	CSASAGLGNYGYTF
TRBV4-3	CASSQDSNQPQHF
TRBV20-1	CSAGPGANPNTEAFF
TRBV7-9	CASSQGGSAANYGYTF
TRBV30	CAWSLALSNEQFF
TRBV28	CASEPGDIGYEQYF
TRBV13	CANSLPPLTGTTEAFF
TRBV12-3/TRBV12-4	CASSFQGTNYGYTF
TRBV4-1	CASSAGTNEKLFF
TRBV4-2	CASSPTRTSGGYEQYF
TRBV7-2	CASSLAMPGGGVEQYF
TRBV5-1	CAGSLGGGTYEQYF
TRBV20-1	CSARKQGKTYEQYF
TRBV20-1	CSARDLGGPLHF
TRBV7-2	CASSFNQGTLQETQYF
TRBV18	CASSPLGQGGYEQYF
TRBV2	CASRSQGSISTEAFF
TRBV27	CACGQGASYEQYF
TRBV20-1	CSANQGRIYGYTF
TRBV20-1	CSATTGGEQPQHF
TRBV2	CASTPGQGAEEQYF
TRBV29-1	CSVPAERAEQFF
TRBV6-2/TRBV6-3	CASSWGPPIPTNEKLFF
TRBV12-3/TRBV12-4	CASSESGGGAETQYF
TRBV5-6	CASSAGQGDTGELFF
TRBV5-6	CASSEAGAPNSYF
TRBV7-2	CAGSPQGSDTQYF
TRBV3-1	CASSQSGLAEETQYF
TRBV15	CATSRDPDSPYGYTF
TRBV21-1	CASSSPQGVSNEKLFF
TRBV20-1	CSARPPGLQPQHF
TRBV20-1	CSATLDRDNQPQHF
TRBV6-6	CASRAGAGDTEAFF
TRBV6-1	CASISDYNEQFF
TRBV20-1	CSALKRGTSTYEQYF
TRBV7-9	CASTFMGQSPLHF